The 10 T cell receptor beta chains listed next were all sequenced from one sample in a study of shared clonotypes between healthy human individuals. Repertoires were generated with immunoSEQ multiplex PCR, while TCRdb's copy carries only in-frame clones and drops some. The repertoire holds approximately 2,000,000 clones, with 80% to 95% as singletons. Sequencing was carried out using naive CD4+ T cells from PBMCs. The sample's subset: CD45RA+ positively selected. The receptors here all came from a man aged 18 to 30 in good health. Some clones in this sample may be carry-over from other donors' samples.

This chain's CDR3 is CASSSGQVDTGELFF. The DNA for the CDR3 is TGCGCCAGCAGCTCGGGACAGGTCGACACCGGGGAGCTGTTTTTT. The rearrangement joins TRBV5-1 to TRBJ2-2; TRBD1 matches at 8 bases. The CDR3 extends over 15 amino acids. Germline CDR1 and CDR2: SGHRS and YFSETQ. V lost 3 bases and J lost 3; bases outside the gene matches: 4. Variable domain in full (rest from reference TRBV5-1 and TRBJ2-2): KAGVTQTPRYLIKTRGQQVTLSCSPISGHRSVSWYQQTPGQGLQFLFEYFSETQRNKGNFPGRFSGRQFSNSRSEMNVSTLELGDSALYLCASSSGQVDTGELFFGEGSRLTVL.

The table lists this clone with a few counts. V usage is TRBV25-1 and J usage is TRBJ1-1, with a tentative D call TRBD1 (5 bases). The CDR3 is made up of 11 amino acids. In germline, CDR1 is MGHDK, CDR2 SYGVNS. Between the trimmed V and J ends, which lost 7 bases and 4 bases, there was a span of 7 bases. The CDR3 loop is CASKGLTEAFF. CDR3 nucleotide sequence: TGTGCCAGCAAGGGACTCACTGAAGCTTTCTTT. The variable domain in full, with the rest retrieved from reference TRBV25-1 and TRBJ1-1, is EADIYQTPRYLVIGTGKKITLECSQTMGHDKMYWYQQDPGMELHLIHYSYGVNSTEKGDLSSESTVSRIRTEHFPLTLESARPSHTSQYLCASKGLTEAFFGQGTRLTVV.

This chain links TRBV30 with TRBJ1-3; maybe TRBD1 (5 bases). This CDR3 spans 13 amino acids. Trimming removed 3 bases from V and 3 bases from J, with 9 bases in between. From germline, CDR1 is GTSNPN and CDR2 SVGIG (reference sequence). CDR3 in amino acids: CAWRRTNGNTIYF. The DNA for the CDR3 is TGTGCCTGGAGAAGGACAAATGGAAACACCATATATTTT.

The chain has TRBV5-4 and TRBJ2-7; either TRBD1 or TRBD2 may fit D (6 bases each). The CDR3 contains 15 residues. V was pared by 0 bases and J by 6 bases, with 16 bases between. Germline CDR1 SGHNT, CDR2 YYREEE (reference sequence). The CDR3 nucleotides read TGTGCCAGCAGCTTGGCTTCGGGGGCTAGGTCCGAGCAGTACTTC. Translated, it gives CASSLASGARSEQYF. The full variable domain, in which reference TRBV5-4 and TRBJ2-7 provide the parts outside the CDR3, is ETGVTQSPTHLIKTRGQQVTLRCSSQSGHNTVSWYQQALGQGPQFIFQYYREEENGRGNFPPRFSGLQFPNYSSELNVNALELDDSALYLCASSLASGARSEQYFGPGTRLTVT.

To note about this clone: At the DNA level, this CDR3 is encoded by other sequences in the same sample as well. This chain joins TRBV5-1 and TRBJ2-3; 9 positions agree with TRBD1. Germline assignment: CDR1 SGHRS and CDR2 YFSETQ. V gave up 5 bases and J gave up 0 bases; unmatched junction bases: 7. This CDR3 has 16 residues. In DNA, the CDR3 is TGCGCCAGCAGTCCCCCGACAGGGGGGAGCACAGATACGCAGTATTTT. Translating gives CASSPPTGGSTDTQYF.

A note on this clone: Other DNA sequences in this sample translate to the same CDR3. V and J are TRBV5-1 and TRBJ2-3; TRBD2 matches 12 bases. V lost 8 bases, J lost 0 bases, and 13 bases stayed unmatched. The CDR3 sequence is 18 residues long. CDR1 is SGHRS and CDR2 is YFSETQ in the germline V gene. DNA for the CDR3: TGCGCCAGTAGCCAGCTAGCGGGAGGGCCTCCAAGCACAGATACGCAGTATTTT. Translating it yields CASSQLAGGPPSTDTQYF. The full variable domain, completed using reference TRBV5-1 and TRBJ2-3, is KAGVTQTPRYLIKTRGQQVTLSCSPISGHRSVSWYQQTPGQGLQFLFEYFSETQRNKGNFPGRFSGRQFSNSRSEMNVSTLELGDSALYLCASSQLAGGPPSTDTQYFGPGTRLTVL.

The rearrangement links TRBV2 to TRBJ2-1; D may correspond to TRBD1 or TRBD2 (5 bases each). The CDR3 length is 14 residues. Germline CDR1 reads SNHLY; CDR2 reads FYNNEI. V lost 5 bases, J lost 0 bases, and 8 bases lay in between. The CDR3 nucleotides read TGTGCCAGCAGTCTGAGGGGCTCCTACAATGAGCAGTTCTTC. Translated: CASSLRGSYNEQFF.

The V and J genes are TRBV25-1 and TRBJ2-1; 7 bases line up with TRBD2. The CDR3 extends over 16 amino acids. J lost 3 bases, V lost 1 base, and 6 bases had no gene match. Germline-derived CDR1 and CDR2 are MGHDK and SYGVNS. The CDR3 region has the DNA TGTGCCAGCAGTGAATCTCGCGGGGGTATCTACAATGAGCAGTTCTTC. Translating gives CASSESRGGIYNEQFF.

This chain uses TRBV28 with TRBJ2-5; TRBD2 matches 10 bases. The end of the DNA aligns better with TRBJ2-7, so the J call may be wrong. The CDR3 runs 15 residues. From germline, CDR1 is MDHEN and CDR2 SYDVKM. CDR3 coding DNA: TGTGCCAGCAGTCCCCCACCTAGCGGGAGATACGAGCAGTACTTC. This codes for CASSPPPSGRYEQYF.

V gene TRBV5-1 combines with J gene TRBJ1-1, with 7 positions matching TRBD1. Germline V CDR1 and CDR2: SGHRS, YFSETQ. The J segment lost 4 bases and the V segment lost 5 bases, leaving 5 bases of the junction unmatched. The CDR3 totals 13 residues. Written as DNA, the CDR3 is TGCGCCAGCAGGGAGGGGGCTGGCACTGAAGCTTTCTTT. Residues: CASREGAGTEAFF.